This paragraph covers one TCR beta chain sequence. Its antigen remains undetermined. Per-nucleotide qualities are absent, and no much larger clonotype sits a single base away. The germline V gene encodes CDR1 MNHEY and CDR2 SVGAGI. Deletion took 2 bases off V and 5 bases off J, with a span of 9 bases between the germline ends. From cysteine to phenylalanine, the CDR3 is 13 amino acids long. Kept here is only the CDR3 DNA, which spans 39 bases and is read in frame from base 1. This specimen belongs to a study of PD-L1 blockade in urothelial cancer (dated by TCRdb to the late 2010s). Regarding the study in general: Therapy was started in the mid-2010s for all patients, and atezolizumab 1,200 mg was administered intravenously every 3 weeks. About 90% of the roughly 29 patients were identified as males with urothelial cancer of bladder origin, and a prior smoking history was reported by 18 of 29 patients. An ECOG performance status of 0 or 1 was recorded for the patients, and 0 to 3 prior chemotherapy regimens had been received by the patients. Blood samples were analyzed at two time points: 3 weeks after treatment start (second dose) and 6 weeks after treatment start. A median of about 150,000 T cells and 85,000 or so unique TCRs was obtained from blood samples, and a median clonality of 0.080 was observed. The study was an exploratory multi-omic analysis of somatic, immune and clinical correlates of response to PD-L1 blockade with atezolizumab in urothelial cancer. TCR sequencing covered pretreatment tumor samples and matched, serially collected peripheral blood taken before and after atezolizumab treatment. Durable clinical benefit was defined as a progression-free survival longer than 6 months, and TCR features were additionally tested against progression-free survival and overall survival. In the same patients, pretreatment tumors underwent whole exome sequencing and RNA sequencing in addition to TCR sequencing. Nine patients achieved durable clinical benefit and some 20 did not. Under 30 patients had pretreatment blood TCR-seq, about 24 had at least one posttreatment blood collection, and about 24 had tumor TCR-seq.

Per the publication, the time point label means: pretreatment peripheral blood. The cohort included 29 patients with locally advanced or metastatic urothelial carcinoma who were treated at Memorial Sloan Kettering on a trial protocol. Peripheral blood mononuclear cells were collected pretreatment and during treatment, with between 1 and 8 total time points obtained per patient. The Qiagen DNeasy Blood extraction kit was used to purify genomic DNA from total PBMCs and from tumor samples. PBMCs were collected pretreatment and during treatment, and were isolated and stored as previously described. General study outcomes and caveats: Because the sample size was small (n ≈ 29) and many exploratory analyses were performed, the results are intended to be hypothesis-generating. Improved progression-free and overall survival was found to be associated with pretreatment peripheral blood TCR clonality below the median. Among patients with durable benefit, tumor-associated TCR clones showed greater expansion in peripheral blood 3 weeks after treatment started (n ≈ 23, p = 0.022).

Synthetic TCR analog templates were spiked into each PCR to estimate absolute template abundance from read counts. Using the immunoSEQ assay, TCRbeta CDR3 regions were amplified from genomic DNA with bias-controlled V and J gene primers. Sequencing of rearranged TCRbeta segments was done at approximately 20X coverage. In the source study's methods: Sequencing errors were corrected by clustering and CDR3s were annotated against IMGT to assign V, D and J genes. Out-of-frame and stop-codon sequences were excluded, and only productive TCRbeta rearrangements were used in downstream analyses. Clonality was computed as one minus Shannon entropy normalized by the log of the number of unique productive sequences. Fisher's exact test with Benjamini-Hochberg correction, at a threshold of adjusted p below 0.01, was used to find clones that differed between time points or between blood and tumor. Imported from immuneACCESS, the table was reduced by TCRdb to in-frame sequences with V and J called. These copies leave out some clones; in studies compared against another copy, an unresolved V gene accounts for under half, and the cause of the remainder is not known. The D gene and trimming were derived from the DNA, and the V and J assignments and clone size from that table. The sample has more than 90,000 clones on record, around 87% of them singletons. The ten largest clones represent roughly 2% of the sample.

The chain is encoded by TRBV6-5 joined to TRBJ1-1; TRBD1 might be the D gene, on 5 matching bases. The specimen was PBMCs, collected around atezolizumab (anti-PD-L1) treatment. The sequence was obtained from a man aged 60-69 years with urothelial cancer. The CDR3 loop reads CASSYIRDTEAFF. Read as DNA, the sequence is TGTGCCAGCAGTTACATCAGGGATACTGAAGCTTTCTTT.